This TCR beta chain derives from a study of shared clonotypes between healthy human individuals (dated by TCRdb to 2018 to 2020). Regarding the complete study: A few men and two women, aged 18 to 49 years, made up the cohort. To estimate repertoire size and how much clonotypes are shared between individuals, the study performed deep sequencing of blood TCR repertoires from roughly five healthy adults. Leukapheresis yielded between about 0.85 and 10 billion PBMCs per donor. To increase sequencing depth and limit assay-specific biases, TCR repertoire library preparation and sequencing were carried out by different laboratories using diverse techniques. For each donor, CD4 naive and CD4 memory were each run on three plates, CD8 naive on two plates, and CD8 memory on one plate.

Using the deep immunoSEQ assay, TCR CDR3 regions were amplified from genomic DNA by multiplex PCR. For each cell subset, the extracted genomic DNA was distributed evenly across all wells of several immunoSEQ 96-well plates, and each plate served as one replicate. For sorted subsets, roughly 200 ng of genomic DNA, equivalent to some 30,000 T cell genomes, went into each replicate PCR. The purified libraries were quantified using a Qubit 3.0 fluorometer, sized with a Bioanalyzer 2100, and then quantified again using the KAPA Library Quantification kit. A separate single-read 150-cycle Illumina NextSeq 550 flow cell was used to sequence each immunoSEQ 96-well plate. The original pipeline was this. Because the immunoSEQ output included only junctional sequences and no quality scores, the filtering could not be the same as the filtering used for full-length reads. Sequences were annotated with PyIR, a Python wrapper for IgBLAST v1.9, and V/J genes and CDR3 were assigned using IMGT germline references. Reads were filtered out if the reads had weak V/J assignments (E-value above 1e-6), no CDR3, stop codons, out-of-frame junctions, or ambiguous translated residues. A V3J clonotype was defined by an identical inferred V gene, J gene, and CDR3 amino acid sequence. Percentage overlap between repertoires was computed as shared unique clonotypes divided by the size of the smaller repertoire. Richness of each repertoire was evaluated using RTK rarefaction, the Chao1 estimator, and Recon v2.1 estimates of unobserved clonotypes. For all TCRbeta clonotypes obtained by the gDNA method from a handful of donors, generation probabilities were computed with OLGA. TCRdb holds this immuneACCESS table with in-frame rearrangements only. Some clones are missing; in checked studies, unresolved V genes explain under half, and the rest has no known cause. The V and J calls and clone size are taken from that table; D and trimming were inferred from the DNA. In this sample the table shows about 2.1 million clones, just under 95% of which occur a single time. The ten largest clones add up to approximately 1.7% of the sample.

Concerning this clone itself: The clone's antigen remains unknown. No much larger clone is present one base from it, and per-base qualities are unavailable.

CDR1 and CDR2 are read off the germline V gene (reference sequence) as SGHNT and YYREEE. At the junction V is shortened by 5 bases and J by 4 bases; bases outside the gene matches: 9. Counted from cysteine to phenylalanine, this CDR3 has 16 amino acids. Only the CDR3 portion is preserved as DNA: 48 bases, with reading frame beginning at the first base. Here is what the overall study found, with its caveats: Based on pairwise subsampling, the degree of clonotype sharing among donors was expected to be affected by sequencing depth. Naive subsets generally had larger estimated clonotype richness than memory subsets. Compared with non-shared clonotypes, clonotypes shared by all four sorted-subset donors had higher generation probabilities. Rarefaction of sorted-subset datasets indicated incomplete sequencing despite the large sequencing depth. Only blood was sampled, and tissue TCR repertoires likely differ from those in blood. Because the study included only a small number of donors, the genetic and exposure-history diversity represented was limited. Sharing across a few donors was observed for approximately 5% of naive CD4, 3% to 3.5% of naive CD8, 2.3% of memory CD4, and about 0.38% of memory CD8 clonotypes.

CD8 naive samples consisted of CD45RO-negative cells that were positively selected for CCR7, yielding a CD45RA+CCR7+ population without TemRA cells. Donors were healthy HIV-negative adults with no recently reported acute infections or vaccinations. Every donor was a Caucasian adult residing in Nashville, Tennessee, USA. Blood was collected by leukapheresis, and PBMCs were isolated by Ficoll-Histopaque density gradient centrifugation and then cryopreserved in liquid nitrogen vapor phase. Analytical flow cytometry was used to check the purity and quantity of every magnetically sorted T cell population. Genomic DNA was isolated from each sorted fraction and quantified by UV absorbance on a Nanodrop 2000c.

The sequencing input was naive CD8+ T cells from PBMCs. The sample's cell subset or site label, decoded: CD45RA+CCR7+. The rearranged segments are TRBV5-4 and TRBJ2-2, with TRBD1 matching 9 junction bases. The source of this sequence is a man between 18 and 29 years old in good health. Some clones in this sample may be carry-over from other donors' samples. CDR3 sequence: CASRNYDRGATGELFF. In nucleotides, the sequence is TGTGCCAGCAGAAATTATGACAGGGGGGCCACCGGGGAGCTGTTTTTT.